This is a list of T cell receptor beta chains from one sample in a study of radiation and T cells in renal cell carcinoma. Some clones are missing from TCRdb's copy, which holds only in-frame ones; the method was immunoSEQ multiplex PCR. The table shows around 160,000 clones, with about 88% occurring only once. The sample consisted of blood, taken from a patient whose treatment included radiotherapy and nephrectomy. The receptors were sampled from a woman between 70 and 85 years old with renal cell carcinoma. The CDR3 runs from the conserved cysteine through the conserved F or W. A D gene is named only where the DNA matches it firmly. Size values are once, few and many counts, or a class for expanded clones, and some rows have none.

>NA|NA|TRBV6-5|TRBJ1-1
TGTGCCAGCAGTTCCGGGATCATGAACACTGAAGCTTTCTTT
CASSSGIMNTEAFF
>TRBD1|once|TRBV6-1|TRBJ2-3
TGTGCCAGCAGTGAGGGGACAGGGACCGCAGATACGCAGTATTTT
CASSEGTGTADTQYF
>NA|NA|TRBV5-1|TRBJ2-2
TGCGCCAGCAGCTTGGCCGGGCAGGGGTATTCGGGCACCGGGGAGCTGTTTTTT
CASSLAGQGYSGTGELFF
>NA|NA|TRBV27|TRBJ1-4
TGTGCCAGCAGTGTCGACAGGATTAATGAAAAACTGTTTTTT
CASSVDRINEKLFF
>TRBD1|NA|TRBV28|TRBJ1-2
TGTGCCAGCGTCCCAGGGGGCTTTAGGTATGGCTACACCTTC
CASVPGGFRYGYTF
>NA|NA|TRBV7-3|TRBJ2-6
TGTGCCAGCAGTCGCCGACCGCGGGCCAACGTCCTGACTTTC
CASSRRPRANVLTF
>NA|NA|TRBV19|TRBJ1-5
TGTGCCAGTAGTATAGAGTGGCAGGGGAGCAATCAGCCCCAGCATTTT
CASSIEWQGSNQPQHF
>TRBD1|NA|TRBV28|TRBJ1-2
TGTGCCAGCAGTTTACCCGACAGGGGATGGGGCTACACCTTC
CASSLPDRGWGYTF
>NA|NA|TRBV6-1|TRBJ2-7
TGTGCCAGCAGCCAGGGCTCCCGAGGCCACGAGCAGTACTTC
CASSQGSRGHEQYF
>TRBD2|once|TRBV15|TRBJ2-7
TGTGCCACCAGCAGGCGGACTAGCGACGAGCAGTACTTC
CATSRRTSDEQYF
>NA|NA|TRBV4-2|TRBJ2-2
TGTGCCAGCAGCCAAGAGCCCCCCAGAGGGATCGTAAGCAGGGAGCTGTTTTTT
CASSQEPPRGIVSRELFF
>NA|NA|TRBV18|TRBJ2-5
TGTGCCAGCTCACCTACGGACTGGACAAAAGAGACCCAGTACTTC
CASSPTDWTKETQYF
>NA|NA|TRBV30|TRBJ1-2
TGTGCCTGGAAAGGTCAGGGGCGGAAACTTTATGGCTACACCTTC
CAWKGQGRKLYGYTF
>NA|NA|TRBV30|TRBJ2-3
TGTGCCTGGATGATCCACCTAACAGATACGCAGTATTTT
CAWMIHLTDTQYF
>TRBD2|NA|TRBV13|TRBJ2-3
TGTGCCAGCAGGACTAGCGGCACAGATACGCAGTATTTT
CASRTSGTDTQYF
>NA|once|TRBV30|TRBJ2-3
TGTGCCAAAGGATTGGGACCTGTCCCAGATACGCAGTATTTT
CAKGLGPVPDTQYF
>NA|once|TRBV7-3|TRBJ1-1
TGTGCCAGCAGCTATCGGAGGGGCGCGGGGACTGAAGCTTTCTTT
CASSYRRGAGTEAFF
>NA|NA|TRBV15|TRBJ2-5
TGTGCCACCAGCAGAGCGCAAGAGACCCAGTACTTC
CATSRAQETQYF
>TRBD2|NA|TRBV7-9|TRBJ2-1
TGTGCCAGCAGCGAGGGACTAGCGGGCAATGAGCAGTTCTTC
CASSEGLAGNEQFF
>NA|NA|TRBV7-2|TRBJ2-5
TGTGCCAGCAGCCACACAGGGCAAGAGACCCAGTACTTC
CASSHTGQETQYF
>NA|NA|TRBV10-1|TRBJ2-5
TGCGCCAGGGCGGGGCGCCCTTTTGGAGAGACCCAGTACTTC
CARAGRPFGETQYF
>NA|NA|TRBV19|TRBJ2-1
TGTGCCAGTAGTATCGGCCAGTCCTACAATGAGCAGTTCTTC
CASSIGQSYNEQFF
>NA|NA|TRBV2|TRBJ1-5
TGTGCCAGCAGTGAACTGGGACGGAATCAGCCCCAGCATTTT
CASSELGRNQPQHF
>NA|NA|TRBV2|TRBJ2-1
TGTGCCAGCAGTGAAGCTCAGGGAAACAATGAGCAGTTCTTC
CASSEAQGNNEQFF
>TRBD1|NA|TRBV7-9|TRBJ1-1
TGTGCCAGCAGCGGGGACAGAAACACTGAAGCTTTCTTT
CASSGDRNTEAFF
>NA|NA|TRBV7-2|TRBJ2-7
TGTGCCAGCAGCTTCGTAGGGGGTGCGGCCTACGAGCAGTACTTC
CASSFVGGAAYEQYF
>TRBD1|NA|TRBV13|TRBJ2-3
TGTGCCAGCAGCTCACGACAGGGGGCAGGCACAGATACGCAGTATTTT
CASSSRQGAGTDTQYF
>NA|NA|TRBV30|TRBJ1-4
TGTGCCTGGAGTGCAGGAGGGCGGACAACTAATGAAAAACTGTTTTTT
CAWSAGGRTTNEKLFF
>TRBD1|NA|TRBV5-1|TRBJ1-1
TGCGCCAGCAACCCTAGGACAGGGAGTTACACTGAAGCTTTCTTT
CASNPRTGSYTEAFF
>TRBD1|NA|TRBV7-8|TRBJ1-2
TGTGCCAGCAGCGCGCGGGACAGCCCTAACTATGGCTACACCTTC
CASSARDSPNYGYTF
>TRBD1|once|TRBV7-2|TRBJ1-6
TGTGCCAGCAGCCCCGCGGGACAGGGAATATTTTCACCCCTCCACTTT
CASSPAGQGIFSPLHF
>NA|NA|TRBV21-1|TRBJ1-6
TGTGCCAGCAGCCATACAGGGAATTCACCCCTCCACTTT
CASSHTGNSPLHF
>NA|NA|TRBV7-2|TRBJ2-3
TGTGCCAGCAGCTTATACTTCACAGATACGCAGTATTTT
CASSLYFTDTQYF
>NA|NA|TRBV25-1|TRBJ2-5
TGTGCCAGCAGTGAACTTGGGACAATGGGTGAGACCCAGTACTTC
CASSELGTMGETQYF
>NA|NA|TRBV18|TRBJ2-3
TGTGCCAGCTCACCAGATCGCCGAAAGAGCACAGATACGCAGTATTTT
CASSPDRRKSTDTQYF
>NA|NA|TRBV5-1|TRBJ1-6
TGCGCCAGCAGGATCGACAGGTGGAATTCACCCCTCCACTTT
CASRIDRWNSPLHF
>NA|NA|TRBV19|TRBJ1-4
TGTGCCAGTATCCGATCTACATCAACTAATGAAAAACTGTTTTTT
CASIRSTSTNEKLFF
>NA|NA|TRBV10-3|TRBJ1-2
TGTGCCATCAGTGAAGTAAACTATGGCTACACCTTC
CAISEVNYGYTF
>NA|NA|TRBV7-9|TRBJ1-5
TGTGCCAGCAGCCGGGGGAGCGATCAGCCCCAGCATTTT
CASSRGSDQPQHF
>TRBD2|NA|TRBV6-5|TRBJ2-3
TGTGCCAGCACCGGAAGGGGAGGGCCAGATACGCAGTATTTT
CASTGRGGPDTQYF
>NA|NA|TRBV4-2|TRBJ1-3
TGTGCCAGCAGCCAAGTCGACATATTCTCTGGAAACACCATATATTTT
CASSQVDIFSGNTIYF
>TRBD1|NA|TRBV27|TRBJ2-5
TGTGCCAGCAGTCGGACAGGGGGCACTACTCAAGAGACCCAGTACTTC
CASSRTGGTTQETQYF
>NA|once|TRBV14|TRBJ1-2
TGTGCCAGCAGCCCCCGCATTGGAAATGGCTACACCTTC
CASSPRIGNGYTF
>NA|NA|TRBV5-6|TRBJ1-5
TGTGCCAGCAGCTTGTCGGGGGAATCGGGCAATCAGCCCCAGCATTTT
CASSLSGESGNQPQHF
>NA|NA|TRBV10-3|TRBJ2-1
TGTGCCATCAGTGACGGCGCCTACAATGAGCAGTTCTTC
CAISDGAYNEQFF